Detailed here is one TCR beta chain. This CDR3 is also generated by other DNA sequences in the sample. Here immunoSEQ multiplex PCR was the method, and the copy in TCRdb shows in-frame clones only, minus some. There are approximately 1,000,000 clones in the sample; roughly 80% occur only once, and 0.89% lies in the top ten. V shed 1 base and J shed 5 bases, with 5 bases lying between them. Germline V gene lookup returns CDR1 SEHNR and CDR2 FQNEAQ (reference sequence). This CDR3 contains 12 residues. The data originate from a study of shared clonotypes between healthy human individuals. This clonotype originated in a man aged 18 to 29 in good health. Some clones in this sample may be carry-over from other donors' samples. The sequenced sample was memory CD4+ T cells from PBMCs. Subset indicated: CD45RA-negative fraction. The chain uses TRBV7-9 and TRBJ2-5; no firm D call. CDR3 protein: CASSLVSETQYF. Written as DNA, the CDR3 is TGTGCCAGCAGCTTAGTTTCGGAGACCCAGTACTTC.